This TCR beta chain was found in a study of shared clonotypes between healthy human individuals. Study overall: Donors were a couple of women and a few men aged 18 to 49. Study-wide results and limits: Investigators expected sequencing depth to affect clonotype sharing among donors.

Profiled with immunoSEQ multiplex PCR; TCRdb holds only in-frame clones, not every one. Of about 960,000 clones listed, 70% to 85% are singletons. The CDR3 has 15 residues. The germline V gene encodes CDR1 SGHKS and CDR2 YYEKEE (reference sequence). Trimming shortened V by 4 bases and J by 0 bases, and 14 bases separated the two germline ends. Notes on this clone: The antigen remains unidentified.

The source of this sequence is a man aged 18-30 years in good health. The sample was memory CD4+ T cells sorted from blood. Subset: CD45RA-negative fraction. The chain is built from TRBV5-5 and TRBJ2-7; D unresolved. In nucleotides, the CDR3 is TGTGCCAGCAGCCTCAGCTCCTTAAGCTCCTACGAGCAGTACTTC. This encodes CASSLSSLSSYEQYF.